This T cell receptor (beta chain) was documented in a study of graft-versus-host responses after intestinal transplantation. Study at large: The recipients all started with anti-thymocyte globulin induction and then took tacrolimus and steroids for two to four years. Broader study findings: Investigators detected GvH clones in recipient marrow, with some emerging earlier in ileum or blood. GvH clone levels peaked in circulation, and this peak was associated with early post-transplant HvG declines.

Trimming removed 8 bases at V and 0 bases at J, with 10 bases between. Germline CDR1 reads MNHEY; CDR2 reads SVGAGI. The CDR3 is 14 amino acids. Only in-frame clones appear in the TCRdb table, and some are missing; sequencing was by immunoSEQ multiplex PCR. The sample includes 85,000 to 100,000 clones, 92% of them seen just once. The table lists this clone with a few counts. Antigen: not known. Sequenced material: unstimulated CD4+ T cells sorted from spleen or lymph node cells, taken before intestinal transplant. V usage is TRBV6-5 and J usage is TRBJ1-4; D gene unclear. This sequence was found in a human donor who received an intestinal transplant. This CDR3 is CASGRIATNEKLFF. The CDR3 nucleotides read TGTGCCAGCGGCAGGATCGCAACTAATGAAAAACTGTTTTTT.